These 5 T cell receptor beta chains originate from one sample sequenced in a study of somatic mutations in cytotoxic T cells in rheumatoid arthritis. Produced via immunoSEQ multiplex PCR; TCRdb's table is partial and in-frame only. The sample lists roughly 25,000 clones; over 65% were seen once. Sequenced: CD8+ T cells sorted from blood. Source of these receptors: a woman between 18 and 29 years old in good health.

This clone was found a few times. The J gene is TRBJ2-1, the V gene TRBV9; D gene ambiguous. Germline CDR1 and CDR2: SGDLS and YYNGEE. The V and J ends lost 1 base and 8 bases respectively, with 19 bases between them. The CDR3 has 16 residues. The CDR3 nucleotides read TGTGCCAGCAGCGTATTTGACACACCCCCTTTGGATGAGCAGTTCTTC. It encodes CASSVFDTPPLDEQFF.

This clone was seen a handful of times. V is TRBV7-9 and J is TRBJ2-6; 10 bases fit TRBD1. The CDR3 extends over 15 amino acids. Germline V lookup: CDR1 SEHNR, CDR2 FQNEAQ (reference sequence). J lost 8 bases, V lost 4 bases, and 5 bases had no gene match. The CDR3 is CASSSPDRGTNVLTF. In nucleotides, the CDR3 is TGTGCCAGCAGCTCGCCGGACAGGGGGACCAACGTCCTGACTTTC.

The chain recombines TRBV28 with TRBJ2-7; 9 positions agree with TRBD1. With 4 bases clipped from V and 7 bases from J, the junction kept 8 bases outside the gene matches. The CDR3 runs 14 residues. Germline V gives CDR1 MDHEN, CDR2 SYDVKM. The CDR3 DNA sequence: TGTGCCAGCAGTTCACCGGGACAGGGCCGTGAGCAGTACTTC. Amino acids: CASSSPGQGREQYF. Supplemented by reference TRBV28 and TRBJ2-7, the full variable domain reads DVKVTQSSRYLVKRTGEKVFLECVQDMDHENMFWYRQDPGLGLRLIYFSYDVKMKEKGDIPEGYSVSREKKERFSLILESASTNQTSMYLCASSSPGQGREQYFGPGTRLTVT.

The sample holds a few counts of this clone. This chain connects TRBV6-6 to TRBJ2-7, with 10 bases that match TRBD1. This CDR3 comprises 13 residues. The germline V gene encodes CDR1 MNHNY and CDR2 SVGAGI (reference sequence). The J segment lost 7 bases and the V segment lost 6 bases, leaving 6 bases of the junction unmatched. In DNA form, the CDR3 reads TGTGCCAGCAGCTTGACAGGGGGCGGAGAGCAGTACGTC. This sequence encodes CASSLTGGGEQYV.

This sequence joins TRBV14 and TRBJ2-7; D unresolved. Per germline, CDR1 SGHDN and CDR2 FVKESK. This CDR3 is 16 amino acids long. Trimming left V 2 bases short and J 3 bases short, with 17 bases between. Here the CDR3 DNA reads TGTGCCAGCAGCCAAAGAAAAGACGGAATTTTCTACGAGCAGTACTTC. Translating it yields CASSQRKDGIFYEQYF.